A single sample is the source of the 28 T cell receptor beta chains below, sequenced in a study of shared clonotypes between healthy human individuals (dated by TCRdb to the early 2020s). The library relied on the immunoSEQ multiplex PCR assay. As stored in TCRdb, this immuneACCESS dataset retains in-frame rearrangements with V and J assigned. A fraction of the clones does not appear; measured against another copy, unresolved V genes explain less than half of the discrepancy, and the remainder lacks a known reason. The sample yields 450,000 to 500,000 clones; 60% to 80% were counted once. Of the sample, around 11% is held by the ten largest clones. Sequenced: PBMCs. The receptors shown here come from a woman aged 40-49 years in good health. Some clones in this sample may be carry-over from other donors' samples.

The V call is TRBV2, the J call TRBJ2-7, with D tentatively TRBD2 (5 bases). Germline V gene lookup returns CDR1 SNHLY and CDR2 FYNNEI. V lost 8 bases to trimming and J lost 0 bases, with 14 bases between them. This CDR3 spans 14 amino acids. CDR3: CASERWVNSYEQYF. As DNA, the CDR3 is TGTGCCAGCGAGCGGTGGGTAAACTCCTACGAGCAGTACTTC.

This chain links TRBV5-1 with TRBJ1-1; 7 nucleotides align to TRBD1. CDR1 and CDR2 (germline): SGHRS, YFSETQ. The CDR3 has 14 amino acids. V lost 4 bases, J lost 1 base, and 4 bases stayed unmatched. The DNA for the CDR3 is TGCGCCAGCAGCGAGGGACAGCAGAACACTGAAGCTTTCTTT. Amino acid sequence: CASSEGQQNTEAFF. The full variable domain, with the rest looked up from reference TRBV5-1 and TRBJ1-1, is KAGVTQTPRYLIKTRGQQVTLSCSPISGHRSVSWYQQTPGQGLQFLFEYFSETQRNKGNFPGRFSGRQFSNSRSEMNVSTLELGDSALYLCASSEGQQNTEAFFGQGTRLTVV.

J is TRBJ1-1 and V is TRBV6-5, with D perhaps TRBD1 (6 bases). Between the trimmed V and J ends, which lost 5 bases and 11 bases, there was a span of 15 bases. CDR1 and CDR2 from the germline V gene are MNHEY and SVGAGI. The CDR3 loop spans 12 amino acids. This CDR3 is CASSLDRLVAFF. CDR3 in DNA: TGTGCCAGCAGTCTAGACAGGCTCGTGGCTTTCTTT.

The chain combines TRBV5-1 with TRBJ2-3, with 7 bases aligning to TRBD1. Germline trimming cut 5 bases from V and 4 bases from J; bases unmatched to any gene: 4. Germline CDR1 SGHRS, CDR2 YFSETQ. This CDR3 is built from 13 residues. The DNA for the CDR3 is TGCGCCAGCAGGGGACAGCCTTCAGATACGCAGTATTTT. Protein product: CASRGQPSDTQYF.

The chain employs TRBV30 and TRBJ1-2; 7 nucleotides match TRBD1. CDR1 is GTSNPN and CDR2 is SVGIG in the germline V gene (reference sequence). Trimming cost V 4 bases and J 8 bases; bases outside gene matches: 13. This CDR3 region has 14 residues. The DNA of the CDR3 is TGTGCCTGGAAGTTAGGGGAGGGGGCTGGAGGCTACACCTTC. Translated, it gives CAWKLGEGAGGYTF.

Details on this clone: The same CDR3 is also encoded by other DNA sequences in this sample. The chain uses TRBV18 and TRBJ2-3; TRBD2 matches at 12 bases. This CDR3 region has 15 residues. The junction had 3 bases not matched to a gene; V was cut back by 3 bases and J by 5 bases. CDR1 KGHSH and CDR2 LQKENI come from the germline V gene. CDR3 DNA: TGTGCCAGCTCACCCCCGGGACTAGCGGGAGATACGCAGTATTTT. Translating it yields CASSPPGLAGDTQYF.

V gene TRBV28 combines with J gene TRBJ1-3; 9 positions match TRBD1. Losses at the gene ends were 5 bases for V and 8 bases for J; bases not matched to a gene: 7. Germline CDR1 and CDR2: MDHEN and SYDVKM. This CDR3 has 14 amino acids. The CDR3 DNA reads as TGTGCCAGCAGTCCGGGACAGGGTAGGCACACCATATATTTT. As protein: CASSPGQGRHTIYF.

The chain recombines TRBV7-9 with TRBJ2-1; 7 bases are shared with TRBD1. The CDR3 loop spans 15 amino acids. Trimming took 5 bases from V and 2 from J; bases not matched to a gene: 6. Germline V lookup: CDR1 SEHNR, CDR2 FQNEAQ (reference sequence). The CDR3 loop is CASSPGTVPYNEQFF. CDR3 in DNA: TGTGCCAGCAGCCCCGGGACAGTCCCCTACAATGAGCAGTTCTTC.

Only a few counts were recorded for this clone. The chain carries TRBV4-1 and TRBJ2-5; 7 bases line up with TRBD2. The DNA end is a closer match to TRBJ2-7, so the J assignment may be wrong. Germline-derived CDR1 and CDR2 are MGHRA and YSYEKL. The CDR3 spans 18 residues. The CDR3 is CASSQATAGTNLPYEQYF. The CDR3 DNA reads as TGCGCCAGCAGCCAAGCTACGGCCGGGACTAACCTACCCTACGAGCAGTACTTC.

The rearrangement joins TRBV5-1 to TRBJ2-3, with 9 bases lining up with TRBD1. This CDR3 comprises 15 residues. The germline CDR1 and CDR2 sequences are SGHRS and YFSETQ. The V and J ends lost 4 bases and 3 bases, in that order; junction bases with no gene match: 6. For the CDR3, the DNA is TGCGCCAGCAGCCCACCGACAGGGGGTACAGATACGCAGTATTTT. Protein: CASSPPTGGTDTQYF.

This clone has just one count. V and J are TRBV12-5 and TRBJ1-1, with D possibly matching TRBD1 (6 bases). CDR1 is LGHNT and CDR2 is FRNRAP in the germline V gene. The CDR3 has 16 amino acids. V was clipped by 0 bases and J by 0 bases, with 11 bases between them. The CDR3 bases are TGTGCTAGTGGTTTGGTAATAGGGGGATTGAACACTGAAGCTTTCTTT. Its protein is CASGLVIGGLNTEAFF.

A few counts support this clone. The gene calls are TRBV30 and TRBJ1-3; maybe TRBD1 (6 bases). Trimming stripped 2 bases from V and 0 bases from J, with 8 bases between. This CDR3 comprises 14 residues. Germline V gene lookup returns CDR1 GTSNPN and CDR2 SVGIG (reference sequence). DNA for the CDR3: TGTGCCTGGAGTAGGGGGGCCTCTGGAAACACCATATATTTT. Translation gives CAWSRGASGNTIYF.

A few counts support this clone. The chain carries TRBV19 and TRBJ1-4; D gene ambiguous. Trimming took 6 bases from V and 4 from J, leaving 15 bases between them. Germline V gives CDR1 LNHDA, CDR2 SQIVND (reference sequence). The CDR3 has 15 amino acids. As DNA, the CDR3 is TGTGCCAGTAGCGTTCACCGGCTGAATAATGAAAAACTGTTTTTT. Translating it yields CASSVHRLNNEKLFF. Together with reference TRBV19 and TRBJ1-4, the CDR3 gives the full variable domain: DGGITQSPKYLFRKEGQNVTLSCEQNLNHDAMYWYRQDPGQGLRLIYYSQIVNDFQKGDIAEGYSVSREKKESFPLTVTSAQKNPTAFYLCASSVHRLNNEKLFFGSGTQLSVL.

This clone has a count of ten or more. This chain connects TRBV11-2 to TRBJ2-2; D might be TRBD1 (6 bases). The ends were cut back, 3 bases at V and 8 bases at J, with 13 bases in the middle. Per germline, CDR1 SGHAT and CDR2 FQNNGV. The CDR3 spans 14 residues. CDR3 sequence reads: CASSFRGLGGELFF. The CDR3 DNA sequence: TGTGCCAGCAGCTTCAGGGGCCTCGGAGGGGAGCTGTTTTTT.

The chain links TRBV23-1 to TRBJ2-4; 14 bases fit TRBD2. TRBV23-1 carries the ORF label, with uncertain function. The CDR3 has 16 residues. The trim removed 6 bases at V and 7 bases at J, leaving 8 bases unmatched. The CDR3 DNA follows: TGCGCCAGCAGCCGGTACCGGACTAGCGGGAGGAACATTCAGTACTTC. Translation gives CASSRYRTSGRNIQYF.

This chain uses TRBV14 with TRBJ2-1, with D hard to call. Germline V lookup: CDR1 SGHDN, CDR2 FVKESK. The CDR3 is 13 amino acids. The V gene lost 1 base and the J gene lost 4 bases, with 5 bases spanning the gap. The CDR3 protein is CASSQAGYNEQFF. The CDR3 DNA follows: TGTGCCAGCAGCCAAGCAGGATACAATGAGCAGTTCTTC.

The CDR3 sequence is CASDSGTGVSSPLHF. DNA for the CDR3: TGTGCCTCCGATTCCGGGACAGGGGTTTCATCACCCCTCCACTTT. The genes are TRBV30 and TRBJ1-6; 10 nucleotides align to TRBD1. The CDR3 covers 15 residues. J lost 10 bases, V lost 7 bases, and 13 bases had no gene match. Germline assignment: CDR1 GTSNPN and CDR2 SVGIG (reference sequence).

The chain combines TRBV19 with TRBJ2-7; possibly TRBD1 for D (5 bases). The CDR3 is 11 amino acids. Trimming removed 5 bases at V and 6 bases at J, with 8 bases between. The germline V gene encodes CDR1 LNHDA and CDR2 SQIVND (reference sequence). The CDR3 spells CASSLDSEQYF. CDR3 in DNA: TGTGCCAGTAGTCTTGACAGCGAGCAGTACTTC.

This sequence joins TRBV18 and TRBJ1-4; D is uncertain. The CDR3 totals 15 residues. The germline V gene encodes CDR1 KGHSH and CDR2 LQKENI. The ends were cut back, 3 bases at V and 7 bases at J, with 15 bases in the middle. The CDR3 region has the DNA TGTGCCAGCTCACCCCAATCCACTGTGCGTGAAAAACTGTTTTTT. Translated: CASSPQSTVREKLFF.

The chain employs TRBV13 and TRBJ2-2, with D unresolved. V lost 8 bases, J lost 1 base, and 11 bases lay in between. Per the germline V gene, CDR1 is PRHDT and CDR2 is FYEKMQ (reference sequence). The length of the CDR3 is 14 residues. CDR3 DNA: TGTGCCAGCTGGATTTATGGGAACACCGGGGAGCTGTTTTTT. It codes for CASWIYGNTGELFF.

The chain has TRBV15 and TRBJ2-1, with 9 positions matching TRBD2. This CDR3 comprises 17 residues. The V and J ends lost 0 bases and 7 bases, in that order; junction bases with no gene match: 10. The V gene's germline CDR1 is LNHNV and CDR2 YYDKDF (reference sequence). The DNA for the CDR3 is TGTGCCACCAGCAGAGATAACCGCGGGAGGGCCCAAAATGAGCAGTTCTTC. Its protein product is CATSRDNRGRAQNEQFF.

V usage is TRBV28 and J usage is TRBJ2-2; D assignment may be TRBD1 or TRBD2 (6 bases each). In germline, CDR1 is MDHEN, CDR2 SYDVKM. Trimming took 7 bases from V and 3 from J, leaving 21 bases between them. CDR3 length: 17 amino acids. The CDR3 spells CASIGLWRGEDTGELFF. In DNA form, the CDR3 reads TGTGCCAGCATTGGGCTTTGGAGGGGGGAGGACACCGGGGAGCTGTTTTTT.

The J gene is TRBJ1-2, the V gene TRBV5-4; the D gene is possibly TRBD1 (5 bases). CDR3 length equals 13 residues. Per germline, CDR1 SGHNT and CDR2 YYREEE (reference sequence). V was shortened by 3 bases and J by 7 bases, with 13 bases between the two germline ends. CDR3 sequence (DNA): TGTGCCAGCAGCTCCCGCAGGGAAGGTGGCTACACCTTC. Its translation is CASSSRREGGYTF.

The V gene is TRBV27, the J gene TRBJ1-2, with D possibly matching TRBD1 (5 bases). Germline V gene lookup returns CDR1 MNHEY and CDR2 SMNVEV (reference sequence). The CDR3 consists of 13 residues. Deletions cut 2 bases from V and 8 bases from J, with 12 bases between. The DNA of the CDR3 is TGTGCCAGCAGTTTAGCGGGGGTCGAGGGCTACACCTTC. It yields the protein CASSLAGVEGYTF.

This clone was detected once. The chain is built from TRBV6-1 and TRBJ1-1; D might be TRBD1 (5 bases). The V end was cut by 1 base, the J end by 1 base, with 10 bases between. Germline V gene sequence: CDR1 MNHNS, CDR2 SASEGT. This CDR3 has 15 amino acids. As DNA, the CDR3 is TGTGCCAGCAGTGAAGGGGGACGGTCGAACACTGAAGCTTTCTTT. Its protein is CASSEGGRSNTEAFF.

A single count supports this clone. The chain is built from TRBV27 and TRBJ2-7; maybe TRBD2 (6 bases). Germline loops: CDR1 MNHEY, CDR2 SMNVEV (reference sequence). This CDR3 contains 13 residues. Trimming removed 2 bases at V and 3 bases at J, with 8 bases between. CDR3 loop: CASSLISGYEQYF. The CDR3 DNA reads TGTGCCAGCAGTTTAATTAGCGGCTACGAGCAGTACTTC.

Of note for this clone: One base away lies a much larger clone, so this may be a sequencing read error. The rearrangement uses TRBV5-1 and TRBJ1-1, with 9 bases aligning to TRBD1. Trimming removed 3 bases from V and 1 base from J; junction bases left unmatched: 1. CDR1 and CDR2 (germline): SGHRS, YFSETQ. CDR3 length: 14 residues. The CDR3 is CASSSGQGNTEAFF. CDR3 nucleotide sequence: TGCGCCAGCAGCTCGGGACAGGGGAACACTGAAGCTTTCTTT.

This clone was observed a handful of times. The chain is built from TRBV27 and TRBJ1-2, with 10 bases aligning to TRBD1. This CDR3 is 13 amino acids long. With 5 bases clipped from V and 8 bases from J, the junction kept 5 bases outside the gene matches. Germline V lookup: CDR1 MNHEY, CDR2 SMNVEV (reference sequence). Here the CDR3 DNA reads TGTGCCAGCAGTACGAGGACAGGGGGGGGCTACACCTTC. It is translated as CASSTRTGGGYTF.